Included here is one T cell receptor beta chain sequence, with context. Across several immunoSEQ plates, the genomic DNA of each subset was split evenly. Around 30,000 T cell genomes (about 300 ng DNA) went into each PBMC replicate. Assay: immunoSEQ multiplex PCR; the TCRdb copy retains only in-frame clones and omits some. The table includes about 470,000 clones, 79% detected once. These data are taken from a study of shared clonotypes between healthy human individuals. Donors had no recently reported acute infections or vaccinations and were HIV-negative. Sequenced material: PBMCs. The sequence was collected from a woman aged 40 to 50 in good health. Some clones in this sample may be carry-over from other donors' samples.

CDR3 sequence reads: CATRRGSSSYNEQFF. The CDR3 DNA reads TGTGCCACCAGACGCGGGAGCAGTTCCTACAATGAGCAGTTCTTC. This chain connects TRBV15 to TRBJ2-1, with TRBD2 matching 7 bases. The ends lost 6 bases at V and 1 base at J; junction bases unmatched: 6. Germline V CDR1 and CDR2: LNHNV, YYDKDF (reference sequence). The length of the CDR3 is 15 residues.